The source of this T cell receptor (beta chain) is a study of T cell repertoires in cytomegalovirus infection. On the study more broadly: TCR beta signatures that were public indicated CMV infection and matching HLA type. Study observations and caveats: In two of eight donors, the top clonotype was HLA-C-restricted CMV-specific.

V shed 6 bases and J 3 bases; nucleotides not matched to a gene: 8. The CDR3 spans 14 residues. Per the germline V gene, CDR1 is MNHNY and CDR2 is SVGAGI (reference sequence). On this clonotype: As yet, its antigen is unknown.

TCRdb re-called the reads through MiXCR, storing one row per CDR3 protein. The sample shows under 500,000 distinct CDR3 sequences, roughly 42% of them seen only once. The sequences come from cultured PBMCs, collected from culture after CMV antigen stimulation. The TCR originated in a human donor in good health (CMV status not recorded). Some clones in this sample may be carry-over from other donors' samples. The J gene is TRBJ2-7, the V gene TRBV6-6; 7 positions agree with TRBD2. Here the CDR3 reads CASSRGLLNYEQYF. CDR3 in DNA: TGTGCCAGCAGCCGGGGACTACTGAACTACGAGCAGTACTTC.